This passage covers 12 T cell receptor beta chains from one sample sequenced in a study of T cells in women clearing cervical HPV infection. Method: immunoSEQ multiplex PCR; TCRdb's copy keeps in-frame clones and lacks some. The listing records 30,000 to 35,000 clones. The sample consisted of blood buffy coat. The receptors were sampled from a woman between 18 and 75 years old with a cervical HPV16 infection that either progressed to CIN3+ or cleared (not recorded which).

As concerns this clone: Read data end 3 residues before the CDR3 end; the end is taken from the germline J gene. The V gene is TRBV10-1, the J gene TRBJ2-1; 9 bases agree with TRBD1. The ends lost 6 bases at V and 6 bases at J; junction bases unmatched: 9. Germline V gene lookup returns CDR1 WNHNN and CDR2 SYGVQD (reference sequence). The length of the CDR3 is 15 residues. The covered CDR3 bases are TGCGCCAGCAGCACCGGGACAGGGTTATCCAATGAG. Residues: CASSTGTGLSNE. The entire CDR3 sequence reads CASSTGTGLSNEQFF.

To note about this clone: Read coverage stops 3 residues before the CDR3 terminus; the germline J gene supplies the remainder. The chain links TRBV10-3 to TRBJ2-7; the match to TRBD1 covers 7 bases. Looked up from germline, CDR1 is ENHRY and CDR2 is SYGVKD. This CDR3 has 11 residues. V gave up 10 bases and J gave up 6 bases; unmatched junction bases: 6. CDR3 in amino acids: CASRQGGEQYF. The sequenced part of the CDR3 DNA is TGTGCCAGCAGACAGGGTGGCGAG.

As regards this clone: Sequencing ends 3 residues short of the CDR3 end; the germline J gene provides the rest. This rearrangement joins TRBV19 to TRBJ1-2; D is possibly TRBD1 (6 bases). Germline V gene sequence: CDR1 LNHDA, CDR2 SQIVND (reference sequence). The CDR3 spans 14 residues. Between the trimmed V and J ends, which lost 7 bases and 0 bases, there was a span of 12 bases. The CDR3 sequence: CASTTGQTNYGYTF. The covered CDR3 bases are TGTGCCAGTACCACCGGACAGACTAACTATGGC. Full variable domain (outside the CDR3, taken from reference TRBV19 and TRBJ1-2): DGGITQSPKYLFRKEGQNVTLSCEQNLNHDAMYWYRQDPGQGLRLIYYSQIVNDFQKGDIAEGYSVSREKKESFPLTVTSAQKNPTAFYLCASTTGQTNYGYTFGSGTRLTVV.

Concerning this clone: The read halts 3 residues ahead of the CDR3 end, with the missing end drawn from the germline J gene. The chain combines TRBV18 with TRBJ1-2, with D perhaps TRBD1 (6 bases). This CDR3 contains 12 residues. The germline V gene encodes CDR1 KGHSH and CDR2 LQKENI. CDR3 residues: CASSTTGYDYTF. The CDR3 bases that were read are TGTGCCAGCTCAACCACAGGGTACGAC.

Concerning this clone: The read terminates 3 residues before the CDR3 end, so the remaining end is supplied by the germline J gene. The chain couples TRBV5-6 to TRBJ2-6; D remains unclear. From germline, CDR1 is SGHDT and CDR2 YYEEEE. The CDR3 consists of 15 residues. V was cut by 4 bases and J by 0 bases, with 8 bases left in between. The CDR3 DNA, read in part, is TGTGCCAGCAGCCCGACTTTCTCTGGGGCCAACGTC. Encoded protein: CASSPTFSGANV. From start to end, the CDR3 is CASSPTFSGANVLTF.

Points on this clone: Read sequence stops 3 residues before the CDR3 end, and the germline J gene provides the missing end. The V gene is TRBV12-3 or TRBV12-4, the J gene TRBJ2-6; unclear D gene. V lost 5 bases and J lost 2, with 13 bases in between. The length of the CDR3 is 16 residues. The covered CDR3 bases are TGTGCCAGCAGTCCGCCAAAGGTAACTGGGGCCAACGTC. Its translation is CASSPPKVTGANV. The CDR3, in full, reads CASSPPKVTGANVLTF.

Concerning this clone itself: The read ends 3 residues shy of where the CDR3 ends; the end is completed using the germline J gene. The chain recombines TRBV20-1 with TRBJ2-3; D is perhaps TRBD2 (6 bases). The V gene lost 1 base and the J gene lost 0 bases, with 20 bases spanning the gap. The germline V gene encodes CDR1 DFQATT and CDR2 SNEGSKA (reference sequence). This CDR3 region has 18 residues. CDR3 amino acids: CSARGDLGGTPSTDTQYF. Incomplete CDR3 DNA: TGCAGTGCTAGAGGAGACCTGGGGGGAACCCCTAGCACAGATACG.

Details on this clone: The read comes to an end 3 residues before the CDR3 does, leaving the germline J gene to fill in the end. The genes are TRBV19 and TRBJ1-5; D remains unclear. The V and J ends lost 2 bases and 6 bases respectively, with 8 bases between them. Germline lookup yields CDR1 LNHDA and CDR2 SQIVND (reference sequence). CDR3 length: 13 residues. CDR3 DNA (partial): TGTGCCAGTAGTATACCCCCCAGTCAGCCC. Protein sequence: CASSIPPSQP. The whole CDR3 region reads CASSIPPSQPQHF.

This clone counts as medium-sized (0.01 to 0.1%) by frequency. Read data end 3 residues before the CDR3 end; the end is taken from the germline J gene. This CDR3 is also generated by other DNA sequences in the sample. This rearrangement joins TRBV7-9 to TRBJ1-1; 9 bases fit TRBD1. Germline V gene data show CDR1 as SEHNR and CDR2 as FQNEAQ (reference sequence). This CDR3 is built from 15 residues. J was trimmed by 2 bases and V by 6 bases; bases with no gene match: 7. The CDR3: CASSPGQGGNTEAFF. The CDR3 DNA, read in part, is TGTGCCAGCAGTCCGGGACAGGGTGGTAACACTGAA.

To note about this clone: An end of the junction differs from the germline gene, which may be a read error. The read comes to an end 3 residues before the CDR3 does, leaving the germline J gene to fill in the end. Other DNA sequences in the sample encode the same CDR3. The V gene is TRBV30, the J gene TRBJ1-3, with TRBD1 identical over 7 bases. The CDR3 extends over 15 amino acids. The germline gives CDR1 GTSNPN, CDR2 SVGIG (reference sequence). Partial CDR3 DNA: TGTGCCTGGGGGAATAGACAGGGTTATGGAAACACT. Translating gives CAWGNRQGYGNT. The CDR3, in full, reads CAWGNRQGYGNTIYF.

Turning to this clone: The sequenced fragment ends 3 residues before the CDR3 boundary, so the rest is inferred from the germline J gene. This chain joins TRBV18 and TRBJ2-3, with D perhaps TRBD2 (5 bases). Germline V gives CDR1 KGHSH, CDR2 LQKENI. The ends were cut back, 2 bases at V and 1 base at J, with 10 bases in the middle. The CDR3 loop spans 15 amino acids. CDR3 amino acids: CASSPFGRGTDTQYF. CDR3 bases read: TGTGCCAGCTCACCATTTGGGCGGGGCACAGATACG.

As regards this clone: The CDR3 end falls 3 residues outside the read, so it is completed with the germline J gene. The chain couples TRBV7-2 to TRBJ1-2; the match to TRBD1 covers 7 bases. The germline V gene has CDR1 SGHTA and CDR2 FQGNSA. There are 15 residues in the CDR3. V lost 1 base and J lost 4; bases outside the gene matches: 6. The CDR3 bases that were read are TGTGCCAGCAGCTTAGGGGGACAGTACTTCTATGGC. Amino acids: CASSLGGQYFYG. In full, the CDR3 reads CASSLGGQYFYGYTF.